A single sample gave rise to the 23 T cell receptor beta chains below, sequenced in a study of blood T cells in healthy people across ages. A second PCR, run for about 7 to 11 cycles, used a sample-barcoded 5' primer plus a J-beta primer mix. Using its own MiXCR run on the 5' RACE reads, TCRdb lists one record per CDR3 protein. The table records 700,000 or so distinct CDR3 sequences, around 41% of them present only once. Sample: blood. Receptors were obtained from a man at least 80 years old in good health.

This clonotype has at least ten counts. The rearrangement uses TRBV29-1 and TRBJ2-5, with 10 bases aligning to TRBD2. J was trimmed by 6 bases and V by 2 bases; bases with no gene match: 9. The CDR3 is 15 residues long. Germline V gene sequence: CDR1 SQVTM, CDR2 ANQGSEA. DNA for the CDR3: TGCAGCGTTGAACTAGCGGGGGCCCCCCCCAAGACCCAGTACTTC. Its translation is CSVELAGAPPKTQYF.

Notes on this clonotype: Just one base apart from a much larger clone, this may be a read error. The V call is TRBV29-1, the J call TRBJ2-4; TRBD1 is a possible D gene (6 bases). The germline CDR1 and CDR2 sequences are SQVTM and ANQGSEA. The CDR3 loop spans 12 amino acids. The CDR3 reads CSVHGQQETQHF. CDR3 nucleotide sequence: TGCAGCGTACACGGACAGCAAGAGACCCAGCACTTC.

This clonotype was detected a few times. The chain employs TRBV10-3 and TRBJ2-3; unclear D gene. This CDR3 is built from 11 residues. The germline CDR1 and CDR2 sequences are ENHRY and SYGVKD. V lost 6 bases and J 6 bases, leaving 7 bases between the germline ends. In DNA, the CDR3 is TGTGCCATCAGAGGAGCCGATACGCAGTATTTT. This encodes CAIRGADTQYF.

This clonotype showed up many times. J is TRBJ2-2 and V is TRBV29-1, with 7 nucleotides matching TRBD1. The V gene end was trimmed by 4 bases and the J gene end by 1 base; junction bases not matched to a gene: 9. Germline CDR1 is SQVTM and CDR2 is ANQGSEA. The length of the CDR3 is 16 residues. Here the CDR3 reads CSVGSTGIGNTGELFF. Written as DNA, the CDR3 is TGCAGCGTTGGCTCGACAGGGATCGGGAACACCGGGGAGCTGTTTTTT.

V is TRBV20-1 and J is TRBJ2-7; 11 nucleotides agree with TRBD2. The CDR3 contains 15 residues. CDR1 DFQATT and CDR2 SNEGSKA come from the germline V gene (reference sequence). V trimming: 4 bases; J trimming: 1 base; junction bases outside the gene matches: 6. As DNA, the CDR3 is TGCAGTGCTAATCTAGCGGGGGGACAGTCCTACGAGCAGTACTTC. This codes for CSANLAGGQSYEQYF.

This clonotype showed up just a few times. The chain recombines TRBV29-1 with TRBJ2-3; maybe TRBD2 (5 bases). CDR3 length equals 16 residues. Germline V gene data show CDR1 as SQVTM and CDR2 as ANQGSEA. V lost 4 bases and J lost 0, with 17 bases in between. CDR3 DNA: TGCAGCGTTGTTGCCCTAGCAGAAACTAGCACAGATACGCAGTATTTT. Residues: CSVVALAETSTDTQYF.

There are a few counts of this clonotype. One end of the junction fails to match germline, which may point to a read error. V gene TRBV20-1 combines with J gene TRBJ2-7; 10 nucleotides line up with TRBD1. The J call may be in error: the DNA end matches TRBJ2-5 better. In germline, CDR1 is DFQATT, CDR2 SNEGSKA (reference sequence). The CDR3 extends over 19 amino acids. CDR3 in amino acids: CGANLARTGTGALLETQYF. The CDR3 DNA reads as TGCGGTGCGAACCTGGCCCGGACCGGGACAGGGGCGTTATTGGAGACCCAGTACTTC.

This clonotype was detected a few times. This chain connects TRBV4-2 to TRBJ2-3; TRBD2 aligns across 10 bases. The CDR3 is made up of 16 amino acids. Unmatched junction bases numbered 9, after V lost 4 bases and J lost 5 bases. Germline V CDR1 and CDR2: LGHNA, YNFKEQ. The CDR3 sequence: CASSPIVAGGVDTQYF. CDR3 DNA: TGTGCCAGCAGCCCCATTGTAGCGGGGGGTGTAGATACGCAGTATTTT.

V is TRBV20-1 and J is TRBJ1-2; a weak D match, TRBD1 (6 bases). The V end lost 7 bases, the J end lost 7 bases, and 13 bases lay between the germline ends. The V gene's germline CDR1 is DFQATT and CDR2 SNEGSKA (reference sequence). There are 11 residues in the CDR3. Written as DNA, the CDR3 is TGCAGTGTTCGAAAAGGGGGTGGCTACACCTTC. Protein sequence: CSVRKGGGYTF.

The chain couples TRBV20-1 to TRBJ2-5; 7 positions match TRBD2. CDR1 is DFQATT and CDR2 is SNEGSKA in the germline V gene (reference sequence). V shed 5 bases, J shed 5 bases, and the junction held 8 bases outside the gene matches. The CDR3 is 13 amino acids. The CDR3 bases are TGCAGTGCTCTCCGGGGGGTCGGCGAGACCCAGTACTTC. Protein: CSALRGVGETQYF.

This chain links TRBV20-1 with TRBJ2-3; D is unclear. V was clipped by 0 bases and J by 2 bases, with 12 bases between them. This CDR3 has 15 amino acids. In germline, CDR1 is DFQATT, CDR2 SNEGSKA (reference sequence). The DNA of the CDR3 is TGCAGTGCTAGAGATGGGAACAGACACACAGATACGCAGTATTTT. The encoded protein is CSARDGNRHTDTQYF.

The chain couples TRBV15 to TRBJ1-4; 8 bases map to TRBD1. The CDR3 totals 15 residues. V was pared by 5 bases and J by 3 bases, with 5 bases of the junction left unmatched. The V gene's germline CDR1 is LNHNV and CDR2 YYDKDF (reference sequence). CDR3 sequence (DNA): TGTGCCACCAGCTTCAGGGGGCGAGCTAATGAAAAACTGTTTTTT. Protein product: CATSFRGRANEKLFF.

This clonotype was detected only a few times. The J gene is TRBJ1-4, the V gene TRBV12-3 or TRBV12-4; D is unclear. CDR3 size: 14 residues. Trimming pared 7 bases from V and 0 bases from J, leaving 9 bases between. The CDR3 DNA is TGTGCCAGCACCCACTCGGCAACTAATGAAAAACTGTTTTTT. Its translation is CASTHSATNEKLFF.

This clonotype has just a few counts. CDR3 region: CASSPGQPNSYEQYF. CDR3 coding DNA: TGTGCCAGCAGTCCGGGACAGCCGAATTCCTACGAGCAGTACTTC. The gene calls are TRBV6-2 or TRBV6-3 and TRBJ2-7; the match to TRBD1 covers 7 bases. The germline CDR1 and CDR2 sequences are MNHEY and SVGEGT. V lost 5 bases, J lost 1 base, and 8 bases stayed unmatched. The CDR3 has 15 residues.

This clonotype was seen only a few times. The chain couples TRBV20-1 to TRBJ2-3; D is perhaps TRBD1 or TRBD2 (6 bases each). Germline lookup yields CDR1 DFQATT and CDR2 SNEGSKA (reference sequence). The V end lost 6 bases, the J end lost 4 bases, and 14 bases lay between the germline ends. The CDR3 runs to 13 residues. CDR3 coding DNA: TGCAGTGCCCGTTTGGGGGGCGCAGATACGCAGTATTTT. This encodes CSARLGGADTQYF.

This clonotype was picked up many times. The junction shows a germline mismatch at one end, possibly a read error. The chain links TRBV2 to TRBJ2-2; 11 bases are a match to TRBD2. The CDR3 runs 14 residues. Germline assignment: CDR1 SNHLY and CDR2 FYNNEI. CDR3 sequence reads: CARSTSGNAGELFF. Written as DNA, the CDR3 is TGTGCCAGGTCGACTAGCGGGAACGCCGGGGAGCTGTTTTTT. Full variable domain (outside the CDR3, taken from reference TRBV2 and TRBJ2-2): EPEVTQTPSHQVTQMGQEVILRCVPISNHLYFYWYRQILGQKVEFLVSFYNNEISEKSEIFDDQFSVERPDGSNFTLKIRSTKLEDSAMYFCARSTSGNAGELFFGEGSRLTVL.

The rearrangement uses TRBV14 and TRBJ1-1, with D unclear. This CDR3 contains 14 residues. V gave up 0 bases and J gave up 6 bases, with 11 bases separating them. The germline CDR1 and CDR2 sequences are SGHDN and FVKESK. The CDR3, as DNA: TGTGCCAGCAGCCAAGATATTGGGAGCCCTGAAGCTTTCTTT. This translates into CASSQDIGSPEAFF.

CDR3 loop: CASSETDYEQYF. As DNA, the CDR3 is TGTGCCAGCAGTGAGACTGACTACGAGCAGTACTTC. The gene calls are TRBV6-2 or TRBV6-3 and TRBJ2-7, with D unclear. The germline V gene has CDR1 MNHEY and CDR2 SVGEGT. The CDR3 has 12 residues. V lost 5 bases and J 3 bases, leaving 8 bases between the germline ends.

The chain recombines TRBV14 with TRBJ1-4; the D is unclear. V was clipped by 0 bases and J by 3 bases, with 14 bases between them. This CDR3 has 17 amino acids. Germline V gene lookup returns CDR1 SGHDN and CDR2 FVKESK. The CDR3 reads CASSQEGSTLANEKLFF. CDR3 DNA sequence: TGTGCCAGCAGCCAAGAAGGGTCGACGTTGGCTAATGAAAAACTGTTTTTT.

This clonotype came up a few times. V gene TRBV7-2 combines with J gene TRBJ2-3, with 12 bases that match TRBD2. CDR3 length: 14 residues. Germline lookup yields CDR1 SGHTA and CDR2 FQGNSA. V dropped 5 bases and J dropped 11; count of bases not matched to a gene: 8. For the CDR3, the DNA is TGTGCCAGCAGCGAACTAGCGGGGGGAGGTGAGCAGTATTTT. It specifies CASSELAGGGEQYF.

This clonotype was counted between two and nine times. The DNA of the CDR3 is TGTGCCACGGCGACTAGCGGGAGAGGATACGAGCAGTACTTC. It is translated as CATATSGRGYEQYF. The chain joins TRBV28 to TRBJ2-7, with 12 bases that match TRBD2. V lost 10 bases to trimming and J lost 4 bases; unmatched junction nucleotides: 8. CDR1 and CDR2 (germline): MDHEN, SYDVKM. This CDR3 region has 14 residues.

Points on this clonotype: A much larger clone lies one base from this, so it may be a read error. The chain combines TRBV4-2 with TRBJ2-5; no firm D call. Germline V gene lookup returns CDR1 LGHNA and CDR2 YNFKEQ. CDR3 length: 14 amino acids. In DNA form, the CDR3 reads TGTGCCGGCAGCCAAGTTTTCGGGTTGGAGACCCAGTACTTC. Its protein is CAGSQVFGLETQYF.

In its sample, this clonotype was seen a few times. This chain uses TRBV28 with TRBJ2-7; 9 bases match TRBD1. From germline, CDR1 is MDHEN and CDR2 SYDVKM. The CDR3 is 14 amino acids. V shed 3 bases, J shed 7 bases, and the junction held 7 bases outside the gene matches. The DNA for the CDR3 is TGTGCCAGCAGTTTTGGGCACAGGGGGCGGGAGCAGTACTTC. Translated, it gives CASSFGHRGREQYF.